This is a list of T cell receptor beta chains from one sample in a study of breast tumors, draining lymph nodes, adjacent tissues. Via MiXCR, TCRdb re-called the multiplex PCR reads, giving one row per CDR3 protein. Among tens of thousands of distinct CDR3 sequences, over 40% were seen once, and the ten largest hold about 11%. Material for sequencing was breast tumor tissue. All receptors derive from a female donor with breast cancer. Some clones in this sample may be carry-over from other donors' samples. Each CDR3 is given with its conserved first and last residue. The order of the fields is D gene, V gene, clone size, J gene, CDR3 DNA, CDR3 protein. The D gene is left open where the match is weak. Clone size is not always given. Where it is, it says once, few, many or a class for expanded clones.

D gene: .; V gene: TRBV7-2; clone size: .; J gene: TRBJ2-1; CDR3 DNA: .; CDR3 protein: CASSFGQGTEALF
D gene: .; V gene: TRBV20-1; clone size: once; J gene: TRBJ1-5; CDR3 DNA: TGCAGTGCTCAAGGGGCTAGCGTCCACGAGCATTTT; CDR3 protein: CSAQGASVHEHF
D gene: TRBD1; V gene: TRBV10-3; clone size: .; J gene: TRBJ1-6; CDR3 DNA: TGTGCCATCAGTGATACAAAGGGACAGGGCTCACCCCTCCACTTT; CDR3 protein: CAISDTKGQGSPLHF
D gene: TRBD2; V gene: TRBV20-1; clone size: .; J gene: TRBJ2-7; CDR3 DNA: TGCAGTGCTCCGGGTAGCGGGGTCTACGGGCAGTACTTC; CDR3 protein: CSAPGSGVYGQYF
D gene: .; V gene: TRBV20-1; clone size: .; J gene: TRBJ1-5; CDR3 DNA: TGCAGTGCTAGAGATCAGGGGCTGGCTTTAGAGACCCAGCATTTT; CDR3 protein: CSARDQGLALETQHF
D gene: .; V gene: TRBV6-6; clone size: many; J gene: TRBJ2-3; CDR3 DNA: TGTGCCAGCAGACCCGAGCGGAGGAGAACGACAGATACGCAGTATTTT; CDR3 protein: CASRPERRRTTDTQYF
D gene: .; V gene: TRBV15; clone size: many; J gene: TRBJ2-2; CDR3 DNA: TGTGCCACCAGCAGAGATCGTTCGACCCGGGACGCGAACACCGGGGAGCTGTTTTTT; CDR3 protein: CATSRDRSTRDANTGELFF
D gene: .; V gene: TRBV5-5; clone size: many; J gene: TRBJ1-1; CDR3 DNA: TGTGCCAGCAGCTTATCGTATGGGACTGAAGCTTTCTTT; CDR3 protein: CASSLSYGTEAFF
D gene: TRBD2; V gene: TRBV6-5; clone size: many; J gene: TRBJ2-5; CDR3 DNA: TGTGCCGCACGGGTAGCGGGATTCGAGACCCAGTACTTC; CDR3 protein: CAARVAGFETQYF
D gene: TRBD1; V gene: TRBV29-1; clone size: many; J gene: TRBJ2-7; CDR3 DNA: TGCTGCGACAGGGGGCGTGAGCAGTACTTC; CDR3 protein: CCDRGREQYF
D gene: .; V gene: TRBV3-1; clone size: many; J gene: TRBJ2-7; CDR3 DNA: TGTGCCAGCAGCCAAGTGTTAGCCTACGAGCAGTACTTC; CDR3 protein: CASSQVLAYEQYF
D gene: TRBD1; V gene: TRBV6-1; clone size: many; J gene: TRBJ1-2; CDR3 DNA: TGTGCCAGCAGTGAATTTGGACAGGGGGATTACTATGGCTACACCTTC; CDR3 protein: CASSEFGQGDYYGYTF
D gene: .; V gene: TRBV30; clone size: few; J gene: TRBJ1-1; CDR3 DNA: TGTGCCTGGAGTGTACCGGGGGCTTTGAACACTGAAGCTTTCTTT; CDR3 protein: CAWSVPGALNTEAFF
D gene: .; V gene: TRBV20-1; clone size: medium-sized; J gene: TRBJ1-2; CDR3 DNA: TGCAGTGCTAGAGTGGCGGGGGCATATGGCTACACCTTC; CDR3 protein: CSARVAGAYGYTF
D gene: TRBD2; V gene: TRBV12-3/TRBV12-4; clone size: .; J gene: TRBJ2-7; CDR3 DNA: TGTGCCAGCAGCCCCGGGACTAGCGGGAGTAGATCCTACGAGCAGTACTTC; CDR3 protein: CASSPGTSGSRSYEQYF
D gene: TRBD2; V gene: TRBV20-1; clone size: .; J gene: TRBJ2-5; CDR3 DNA: TGCAGTGCGCGGACTAGCGGTAAAGAGACCCAGTACTTC; CDR3 protein: CSARTSGKETQYF
D gene: TRBD2; V gene: TRBV2; clone size: many; J gene: TRBJ2-1; CDR3 DNA: TGTGCCAGCAGTGGGAGGAGCGGGAGGCTTTCCTCCTACAATGAGCAGTTCTTC; CDR3 protein: CASSGRSGRLSSYNEQFF
D gene: TRBD1; V gene: TRBV3-1; clone size: many; J gene: TRBJ1-2; CDR3 DNA: TGTGCCAGCAGCCCAGGGGGACAGGGGGCACATCGTGGCTACACCTTC; CDR3 protein: CASSPGGQGAHRGYTF
D gene: .; V gene: TRBV10-3; clone size: .; J gene: TRBJ1-2; CDR3 DNA: TGTGCCATCACTAGAGGGGCCAAACAAGGGCTCACCTTC; CDR3 protein: CAITRGAKQGLTF
D gene: .; V gene: TRBV20-1; clone size: .; J gene: TRBJ2-2; CDR3 DNA: TGCAGTGCTAGAGTGGCGGGGGCATTTACCGGGGAGCTGTTTTTT; CDR3 protein: CSARVAGAFTGELFF
D gene: TRBD1; V gene: TRBV25-1; clone size: many; J gene: TRBJ2-1; CDR3 DNA: TGTGCCAGCAGTCAAGGGACAGCCTACAATGAGCAGTTCTTC; CDR3 protein: CASSQGTAYNEQFF
D gene: .; V gene: TRBV5-8; clone size: many; J gene: TRBJ2-3; CDR3 DNA: TGTGCCAGCAGCTTGGATGGGGGGAGAACAGATACGCAGTATTTT; CDR3 protein: CASSLDGGRTDTQYF
D gene: .; V gene: TRBV19; clone size: many; J gene: TRBJ1-2; CDR3 DNA: TGTGCCAGTAGTACAGGGGACTATGGCTACACCTTC; CDR3 protein: CASSTGDYGYTF
D gene: .; V gene: TRBV5-1; clone size: .; J gene: TRBJ1-3; CDR3 DNA: TGCGCCAGCAGCTGGGGTTGGGACGGCGAGAATTCCAAGTATTTT; CDR3 protein: CASSWGWDGENSKYF